A few counts support the clone carrying this T cell receptor beta chain. Antigen: not known. Germline V gives CDR1 SGHTA, CDR2 FQGNSA. V dropped 5 bases and J dropped 2 bases, with 12 bases sitting between them. This CDR3 comprises 14 residues. Libraries for TCRalpha and TCRbeta carried sample barcodes and unique molecular identifiers via 5'RACE. From the 5' RACE reads, TCRdb called clonotypes with MiXCR, one entry per CDR3 protein. The table includes fewer than 650,000 distinct CDR3 sequences, approximately 21% detected once. These data are taken from a study of T-cell memory formation after mild COVID-19. Study-wide findings and caveats: Whereas later expanders leaned CD4+, clones contracting day 15 to 85 showed a balanced CD4/CD8 makeup. Prior to infection, memory already included some responding clones, suggesting cross-reactive memory joined.

The chain recombines TRBV7-2 with TRBJ1-2, with D possibly being TRBD1 (5 bases). The sample was PBMCs or a T cell subset sorted from them (not recorded which). The sequence was collected from an adult woman who had mild COVID-19 (a few samples of this study predate the infection). Cell type and time point are not known. CDR3 loop: CASSPSWGNYGYTF. Written as DNA, the CDR3 is TGTGCCAGCAGCCCAAGCTGGGGGAACTATGGCTACACCTTC. Full variable domain (rest looked up from reference TRBV7-2 and TRBJ1-2): GAGVSQSPSNKVTEKGKDVELRCDPISGHTALYWYRQSLGQGLEFLIYFQGNSAPDKSGLPSDRFSAERTGGSVSTLTIQRTQQEDSAVYLCASSPSWGNYGYTFGSGTRLTVV.